This is a list of T cell receptor beta chains from one sample in a study of beta chain features in type 1 diabetes. Assay used: immunoSEQ multiplex PCR; TCRdb lists only in-frame clones, some missing. This sample has hundreds of thousands of clones, with over 10% found just once. Sequenced sample: naive CD4+ T cells from blood. These receptors came from a man between 18 and 29 years old with type 1 diabetes. The CDR3 runs from the conserved cysteine through the conserved F or W.

j_call: TRBJ1-1
v_call: TRBV30
cdr3_aa: CAWRPGANTEAFF

j_call: TRBJ2-3
v_call: TRBV5-1
cdr3_aa: CASSREDRFRDTQYF

j_call: TRBJ2-5
v_call: TRBV30
cdr3_aa: CAWSVLAGKYQETQYF

j_call: TRBJ1-1
v_call: TRBV30
cdr3_aa: CAWGQGRTEAFF

j_call: TRBJ1-2
v_call: TRBV5-1
cdr3_aa: CASRFGGKGYTF

j_call: TRBJ1-2
v_call: TRBV29-1
cdr3_aa: CSVDRTGGQTNYGYTF

j_call: TRBJ2-5
v_call: TRBV19
cdr3_aa: CASSIGEQGLEETQYF

j_call: TRBJ1-1
v_call: TRBV18
cdr3_aa: CASSGLLTGGAEAFF

j_call: TRBJ2-1
v_call: TRBV5-1
cdr3_aa: CASSLGLLGGSSYNEQFF

j_call: TRBJ2-5
v_call: TRBV7-3
cdr3_aa: CASSLTRTAQETQYF

j_call: TRBJ2-1
v_call: TRBV6-5
cdr3_aa: CASTTGGLRYNEQFF

j_call: TRBJ1-2
v_call: TRBV2
cdr3_aa: CASSDETAGDYGYTF

j_call: TRBJ2-3
v_call: TRBV7-2
cdr3_aa: CASSKRPAWPGTDTQYF

j_call: TRBJ1-1
v_call: TRBV14
cdr3_aa: CASSQTMANTEAFF

j_call: TRBJ2-3
v_call: TRBV13
cdr3_aa: CASSLEGLAGTGTDTQYF

j_call: TRBJ2-1
v_call: TRBV5-1
cdr3_aa: CASSLVWGPYNEQFF

j_call: TRBJ2-3
v_call: TRBV5-1
cdr3_aa: CASSSGTGAKYF

j_call: TRBJ1-6
v_call: TRBV7-8
cdr3_aa: CASSQRGGNSPLHF

j_call: TRBJ1-2
v_call: TRBV6-1
cdr3_aa: CASGVEGDAYGYTF

j_call: TRBJ2-5
v_call: TRBV21-1
cdr3_aa: CASSKGDRVETQYF

j_call: TRBJ1-1
v_call: TRBV10-3
cdr3_aa: CAISVMNTEAFF

j_call: TRBJ2-3
v_call: TRBV5-1
cdr3_aa: CASSPGQGEDTQYF

j_call: TRBJ2-5
v_call: TRBV4-1
cdr3_aa: CASSYLPGGGRWETQYF

j_call: TRBJ1-2
v_call: TRBV30
cdr3_aa: CAWSVARDYGYTF

j_call: TRBJ2-5
v_call: TRBV10-1
cdr3_aa: CASSEGIGIQETQYF

j_call: TRBJ2-5
v_call: TRBV10-3
cdr3_aa: CAISESGGGVQRTQYF

j_call: TRBJ1-5
v_call: TRBV5-6
cdr3_aa: CASSLYAVSNQPQHF

j_call: TRBJ2-7
v_call: TRBV27
cdr3_aa: CASSSGHYYEQYF

j_call: TRBJ1-6
v_call: TRBV10-3
cdr3_aa: CAISDPVRRDSPLHF

j_call: TRBJ1-5
v_call: TRBV30
cdr3_aa: CAWSVDRAEQPQHF

j_call: TRBJ1-6
v_call: TRBV2
cdr3_aa: CASSETGFNSPLHF

j_call: TRBJ2-7
v_call: TRBV6-5
cdr3_aa: CASSYTPRDSYEQYF

j_call: TRBJ1-6
v_call: TRBV5-4
cdr3_aa: CASSSGQPSPLHF

j_call: TRBJ2-5
v_call: TRBV5-4
cdr3_aa: CASSLASGGIQETQYF

j_call: TRBJ2-1
v_call: TRBV5-8
cdr3_aa: CASSSRDNEQFF

j_call: TRBJ2-2
v_call: TRBV4-1
cdr3_aa: CASSLGQGNTGELFF

j_call: TRBJ1-5
v_call: TRBV29-1
cdr3_aa: CSVRGSNQPQHF

j_call: TRBJ1-1
v_call: TRBV6-1
cdr3_aa: CASSEQGTEAFF

j_call: TRBJ2-7
v_call: TRBV28
cdr3_aa: CASSKRGISYEQYF

j_call: TRBJ2-2
v_call: TRBV10-3
cdr3_aa: CAISRTGELFF

j_call: TRBJ1-2
v_call: TRBV29-1
cdr3_aa: CSATRTGNGYTF

j_call: TRBJ1-4
v_call: TRBV29-1
cdr3_aa: CSVGTGLTNEKLFF

j_call: TRBJ1-1
v_call: TRBV28
cdr3_aa: CASSLSTGRVTEAFF

j_call: TRBJ2-7
v_call: TRBV6-1
cdr3_aa: CASSGFGVRFHEQYF

j_call: TRBJ2-3
v_call: TRBV10-2
cdr3_aa: CASSESGIGIADTQYF

j_call: TRBJ2-7
v_call: TRBV29-1
cdr3_aa: CSVVRTETIYEQYF

j_call: TRBJ1-1
v_call: TRBV29-1
cdr3_aa: CSVLHTGTTMNTEAFF

j_call: TRBJ2-2
v_call: TRBV27
cdr3_aa: CASRRDSSSGELFF

j_call: TRBJ1-5
v_call: TRBV10-3
cdr3_aa: CAISDSGTGVGNQPQHF

j_call: TRBJ2-5
v_call: TRBV25-1
cdr3_aa: CASSVRGPPQETQYF

j_call: TRBJ1-3
v_call: TRBV9
cdr3_aa: CASSVGTGNTIYF